This T cell receptor (beta chain) was captured by sequencing in a study of blood T cell repertoires in COVID-19. Study background: The analysed material was cDNA or gDNA that came from T cells, B-cell-depleted T cells, or PBMCs.

Enrolment of Seattle patients took place during active infection, and they were followed longitudinally. Germline values: CDR1 LNHNV, CDR2 YYDKDF (reference sequence). V was trimmed by 4 bases and J by 0 bases, leaving 7 bases between them. This CDR3 spans 14 amino acids. Clones were read by immunoSEQ multiplex PCR, and TCRdb kept only the in-frame ones, dropping some. The table has about 170,000 clones, over 75% seen once; the top ten hold 6.9%. The source material was peripheral blood. The source is a man aged 80 or over with COVID-19, enrolled during active disease. The V gene is TRBV15, the J gene TRBJ1-3; no clear D. The CDR3 nucleotides read TGTGCCACCAGCAAAAGTAGCTCTGGAAACACCATATATTTT. As protein: CATSKSSSGNTIYF.